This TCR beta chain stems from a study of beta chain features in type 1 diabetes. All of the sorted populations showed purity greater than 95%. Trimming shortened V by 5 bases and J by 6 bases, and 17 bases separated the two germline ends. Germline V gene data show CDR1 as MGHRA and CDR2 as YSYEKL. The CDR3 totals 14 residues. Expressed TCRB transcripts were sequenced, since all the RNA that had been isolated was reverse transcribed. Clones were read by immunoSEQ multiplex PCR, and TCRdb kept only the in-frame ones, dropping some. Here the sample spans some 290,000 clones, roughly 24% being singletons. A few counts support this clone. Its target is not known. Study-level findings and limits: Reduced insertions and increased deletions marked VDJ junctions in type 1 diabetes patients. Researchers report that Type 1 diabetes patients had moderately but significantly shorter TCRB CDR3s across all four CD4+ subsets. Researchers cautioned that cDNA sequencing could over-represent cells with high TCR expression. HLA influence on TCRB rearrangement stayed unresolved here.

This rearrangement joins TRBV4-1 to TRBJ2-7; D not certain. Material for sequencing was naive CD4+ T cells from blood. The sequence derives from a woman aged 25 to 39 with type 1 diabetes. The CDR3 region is CASSTRSFFSEQYF. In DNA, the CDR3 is TGCGCCAGCAGCACACGGAGCTTCTTTTCCGAGCAGTACTTC.